Listed below are T cell receptor beta chains from one sample, sequenced in a study of cytomegalovirus exposure and HLA in healthy donors. Sequenced by immunoSEQ multiplex PCR; TCRdb stores in-frame clones only, minus some. This table has about 200,000 clones, 70% appearing once. Specimen: PBMCs. These receptors all come from a man between 35 and 55 years old in good health and CMV-seropositive. Each CDR3 is given with its conserved first and last residue. Fields, in order: J gene, V gene, clone size, CDR3 protein. Not every row has a clone size; where given, it reads once, few, many or a size class.

TRBJ2-3	TRBV5-1	NA	CASSHGLAGGTDTQYF
TRBJ1-5	TRBV5-1	NA	CASSPTGTQPQHF
TRBJ2-1	TRBV4-1	once	CANSHVGQGPNEQFF
TRBJ1-5	TRBV27	NA	CASSLTGGNQPQHF
TRBJ1-2	TRBV5-6	NA	CASSPQGANYGYTF
TRBJ1-2	TRBV6-5	NA	CASSYDTSIDGYTF
TRBJ1-5	TRBV11-2	NA	CASSHYRDGFNQPQHF
TRBJ1-5	TRBV7-8	NA	CASSLSWTGSNQPQHF
TRBJ2-5	TRBV7-2	NA	CASSLNGQKETQYF
TRBJ1-1	TRBV6-5	NA	CASSEETRVAAFF
TRBJ1-1	TRBV5-4	NA	CASSLDRESLNTEAFF
TRBJ1-1	TRBV5-1	NA	CASSLTGADTEAFF
TRBJ2-2	TRBV5-1	few	CASSPGGWHTGELFF
TRBJ1-2	TRBV28	NA	CASSLGGGAGLFAGYTF
TRBJ2-1	TRBV7-3	NA	CASSSTSGTGGNEQFF
TRBJ2-2	TRBV6-5	NA	CASSSPDRGKAGELFF
TRBJ2-6	TRBV4-2	NA	CASSQVSSGGAPGANVLTF
TRBJ2-3	TRBV7-9	NA	CASSLRKDTQYF
TRBJ2-7	TRBV5-4	NA	CASSLGGGTLGEQYF
TRBJ1-2	TRBV9	NA	CASSPSGGGNYGYTF
TRBJ2-5	TRBV27	NA	CASSPRIGPQETQYF
TRBJ2-5	TRBV4-1	NA	CASSQRQLQETQYF
TRBJ2-7	TRBV29-1	NA	CSAANRQGPYEQYF
TRBJ1-6	TRBV29-1	NA	CSVSGVNTPLHF
TRBJ2-3	TRBV6-1	NA	CASSATGSTDTQYF
TRBJ1-3	TRBV28	NA	CASVTEYSGNTIYF
TRBJ1-2	TRBV27	NA	CASSSWTGVGYTF
TRBJ1-1	TRBV6-5	NA	CASSRGQGTTEAFF
TRBJ2-7	TRBV7-9	NA	CASSQDRGPHEQYF
TRBJ2-3	TRBV10-1	few	CASSTGVNFGADTQYF
TRBJ2-3	TRBV6-5	few	CASSYSATDTQYF
TRBJ2-7	TRBV6-5	NA	CASSYNGNYEQYF
TRBJ2-1	TRBV7-2	NA	CASSLLRGQFYYNEQFF
TRBJ1-2	TRBV5-4	NA	CASSRVGTGHYGYTF
TRBJ1-2	TRBV29-1	NA	CSVQGAGGYTF
TRBJ1-1	TRBV28	NA	CASSPPEALMNTEAFF
TRBJ1-4	TRBV6-1	few	CATKTGSTNEKLFF
TRBJ1-1	TRBV6-1	NA	CASSEAGLRAEAFF
TRBJ2-1	TRBV18	NA	CASSPPPGGQGLGNEQFF
TRBJ1-2	TRBV15	once	CATSPIRTGADGYTF
TRBJ1-4	TRBV4-1	NA	CASSQAGVPNEKLFF
TRBJ1-2	TRBV19	NA	CASRDRQSNYGYTF
TRBJ2-7	TRBV6-5	NA	CASSYPDRGLIEQYF
TRBJ1-2	TRBV11-2	NA	CASSRQGARYGYTF
TRBJ2-7	TRBV10-3	few	CAVGDRDNYEQYF
TRBJ1-2	TRBV6-1	NA	CARGSRGDGYTF
TRBJ2-3	TRBV5-4	NA	CASSLEAGRDTQYF
TRBJ2-7	TRBV28	NA	CASSLWDRGTYEQYF
TRBJ2-3	TRBV5-4	NA	CASSPTSGADGDTQYF
TRBJ2-7	TRBV27	NA	CASSSRPGQGFEQYF
TRBJ2-7	TRBV28	NA	CASSRDSHEQYF
TRBJ1-1	TRBV15	NA	CATSHWFGTGKNTEAFF
TRBJ1-1	TRBV5-4	NA	CASSLDRGGGTEAFF
TRBJ1-4	TRBV6-5	NA	CASSWGVNEKLFF
TRBJ2-5	TRBV10-3	NA	CAISEHWQETQYF